This T cell receptor (beta chain) is drawn from a study of beta chain features in type 1 diabetes. Every isolated RNA sample was fully reverse transcribed, so sequencing captured expressed TCRB transcripts. Clones were sequenced by immunoSEQ multiplex PCR, and TCRdb holds only the in-frame ones, with some missing. The sample lists 330,000 or so clones, about 18% occurring once. Donors contributed one heparinised blood draw apiece, averaging about 110 mL. This clone was observed a handful of times. The sequence was obtained from a woman under 30 in good health. Sequenced material: naive CD4+ T cells from blood.

The CDR3 reads CASSPSAGGDTQYF. CDR3 in DNA: TGTGCCAGCAGCCCCAGTGCGGGGGGAGATACGCAGTATTTT. This sequence joins TRBV7-9 and TRBJ2-3, with 8 bases that match TRBD2. Looked up from germline, CDR1 is SEHNR and CDR2 is FQNEAQ (reference sequence). V lost 5 bases, J lost 5 bases, and 6 bases stayed unmatched. This CDR3 is built from 14 residues.